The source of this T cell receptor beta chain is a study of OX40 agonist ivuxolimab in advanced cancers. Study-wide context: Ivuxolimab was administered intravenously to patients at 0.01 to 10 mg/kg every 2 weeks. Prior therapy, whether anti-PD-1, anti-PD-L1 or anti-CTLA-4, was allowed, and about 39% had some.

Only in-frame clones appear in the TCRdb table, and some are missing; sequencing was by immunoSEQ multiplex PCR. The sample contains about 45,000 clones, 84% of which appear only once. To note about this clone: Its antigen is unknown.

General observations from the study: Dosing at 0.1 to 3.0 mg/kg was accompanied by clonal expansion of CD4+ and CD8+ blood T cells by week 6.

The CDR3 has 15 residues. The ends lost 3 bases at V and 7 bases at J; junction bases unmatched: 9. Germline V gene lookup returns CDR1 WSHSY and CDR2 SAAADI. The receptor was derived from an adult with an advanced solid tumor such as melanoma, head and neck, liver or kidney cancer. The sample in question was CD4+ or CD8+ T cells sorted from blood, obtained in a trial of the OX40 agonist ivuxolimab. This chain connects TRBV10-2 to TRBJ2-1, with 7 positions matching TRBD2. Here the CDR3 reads CASSETGGLRNEQFF. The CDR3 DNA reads TGCGCCAGCAGTGAAACGGGAGGACTCCGGAATGAGCAGTTCTTC.